These 16 T cell receptor beta chains were sequenced from one sample in a study of T cell responses to AZD1222 COVID-19 vaccine. The data were produced by immunoSEQ multiplex PCR, yet TCRdb's version contains in-frame clones alone and is incomplete. Of some 31,000 clones in the sample, 88% are singletons; the top ten hold 12% to 15%. The input for sequencing was peripheral blood, taken 28 days after the second AZD1222 dose. The receptors shown here come from an adult who received the AZD1222 COVID-19 vaccine.

The J gene is TRBJ1-5, the V gene TRBV5-4; the D is unclear. CDR1 and CDR2 (germline): SGHNT, YYREEE (reference sequence). Trimming removed 4 bases at V and 1 base at J, with 12 bases between. The CDR3 runs to 15 residues. CDR3 bases: TGTGCCAGCAGCCACGGACCATCCAGCAATCAGCCCCAGCATTTT. Translating gives CASSHGPSSNQPQHF. The variable domain in full, completed from reference TRBV5-4 and TRBJ1-5, reads ETGVTQSPTHLIKTRGQQVTLRCSSQSGHNTVSWYQQALGQGPQFIFQYYREEENGRGNFPPRFSGLQFPNYSSELNVNALELDDSALYLCASSHGPSSNQPQHFGDGTRLSIL.

The V gene is TRBV6-5, the J gene TRBJ2-7; D is ambiguous. Germline loops: CDR1 MNHEY, CDR2 SVGAGI. The ends were cut back, 5 bases at V and 3 bases at J, with 11 bases in the middle. This CDR3 comprises 13 residues. CDR3 bases: TGTGCCAGCAGTCGGTCTAGAATCTACGAGCAGTACTTC. Amino acid sequence: CASSRSRIYEQYF.

V gene TRBV10-3 combines with J gene TRBJ2-1; D possibly corresponds to TRBD2 (5 bases). The CDR3 has 22 amino acids. From germline, CDR1 is ENHRY and CDR2 SYGVKD. Deletions cut 6 bases from V and 0 bases from J, with 33 bases between. The CDR3 protein is CAIRGSPTARGFRRSSYNEQFF. The CDR3 DNA is TGTGCCATCAGGGGATCCCCCACAGCCCGGGGATTCCGTAGAAGCTCCTACAATGAGCAGTTCTTC.

This chain joins TRBV19 and TRBJ1-5; 9 bases fit TRBD1. Germline lookup yields CDR1 LNHDA and CDR2 SQIVND (reference sequence). J lost 0 bases, V lost 4 bases, and 4 bases had no gene match. The CDR3 runs 16 residues. DNA for the CDR3: TGTGCCAGTAGTAGAGGGACAGGGCGTAGCAATCAGCCCCAGCATTTT. This gives the protein CASSRGTGRSNQPQHF.

The V gene is TRBV7-2, the J gene TRBJ1-6, with D unclear. Germline-derived CDR1 and CDR2 are SGHTA and FQGNSA. Trimming cost V 5 bases and J 7 bases, with 18 bases left between them. CDR3 length: 16 residues. CDR3 protein: CASSATSPGLNSPLHF. CDR3 bases: TGTGCCAGCAGCGCGACGTCGCCAGGTCTCAATTCACCCCTCCACTTT.

This clone was counted once. This chain connects TRBV13 to TRBJ1-3; D is uncertain. Germline V lookup: CDR1 PRHDT, CDR2 FYEKMQ (reference sequence). Trimming stripped 0 bases from V and 4 bases from J, with 7 bases between. The CDR3 is made up of 14 amino acids. The CDR3 is CASSLGVGGNTIYF. In DNA, the CDR3 is TGTGCCAGCAGCTTAGGGGTCGGAGGAAACACCATATATTTT.

This clone was observed a single time. This rearrangement joins TRBV3-1 (or the pseudogene TRBV3-2) to TRBJ1-6; D may be TRBD1 (5 bases). This CDR3 has 13 residues. CDR1 and CDR2 from the germline V gene are LGHDT and YNNKEL (reference sequence). V was shortened by 7 bases and J by 7 bases, with 11 bases between the two germline ends. The CDR3 loop reads CASMRGWNSPLHF. CDR3 sequence (DNA): TGTGCCAGCATGCGGGGGTGGAATTCACCCCTCCACTTT.

The chain has TRBV6-2 or TRBV6-3 and TRBJ2-7, with TRBD1 matching over 7 bases. Trimming at V came to 0 bases and at J to 7 bases, leaving 3 bases not matched to a gene. CDR3 length equals 13 residues. The V gene's germline CDR1 is MNHEY and CDR2 SVGEGT. This CDR3 is CASSYSGQEEQYF. In nucleotides, the CDR3 is TGTGCCAGCAGTTACTCTGGACAGGAGGAGCAGTACTTC.

V gene TRBV2 combines with J gene TRBJ1-1; D unresolved. CDR3 length: 14 residues. Trimming pared 1 base from V and 5 bases from J, leaving 11 bases between. Germline-derived CDR1 and CDR2 are SNHLY and FYNNEI. CDR3 amino acids: CASSEGAGSTEAFF. CDR3 bases: TGTGCCAGCAGTGAAGGGGCGGGAAGTACTGAAGCTTTCTTT.

The CDR3 bases are TGTGCCAGCAGCTTGACAGGGGATGAGCAGTTCTTC. This sequence encodes CASSLTGDEQFF. The rearrangement links TRBV7-9 to TRBJ2-1; 8 bases are shared with TRBD1. This CDR3 contains 12 residues. The V gene end was trimmed by 3 bases and the J gene end by 8 bases; junction bases not matched to a gene: 0. Germline loops: CDR1 SEHNR, CDR2 FQNEAQ (reference sequence).

V and J are TRBV6-5 and TRBJ1-2; D remains ambiguous. With 0 bases removed from V and 1 base from J, the gap between germline ends came to 9 bases. The germline CDR1 and CDR2 sequences are MNHEY and SVGAGI. CDR3 length equals 15 residues. CDR3 sequence reads: CASSYSGLGNYGYTF. DNA for the CDR3: TGTGCCAGCAGTTACTCAGGGCTGGGTAACTATGGCTACACCTTC.

This clone was counted a single time. The chain has TRBV12-3 or TRBV12-4 and TRBJ1-6, with D perhaps TRBD1 (5 bases). Trimming removed 2 bases from V and 10 bases from J, with 9 bases in between. The CDR3 totals 13 residues. CDR3 in amino acids: CASSLKGRSPLHF. DNA of the CDR3: TGTGCCAGCAGTTTAAAGGGGAGATCACCCCTCCACTTT.

V usage is TRBV11-2 and J usage is TRBJ2-7; D gene unclear. Germline CDR1 and CDR2: SGHAT and FQNNGV. This CDR3 contains 13 residues. Trimming took off 1 base at V and 4 bases at J, with 8 bases between the two ends. The CDR3 protein is CASSLGLEYEQYF. The CDR3, as DNA: TGTGCCAGCAGCTTAGGGCTGGAATACGAGCAGTACTTC.

The chain employs TRBV28 and TRBJ1-2, with 8 bases identical to TRBD1. The CDR3 runs to 17 residues. Germline CDR1 MDHEN, CDR2 SYDVKM. Trimming cost V 4 bases and J 4 bases; bases outside gene matches: 14. CDR3 sequence: CASSSETGDTISYGYTF. The CDR3 region has the DNA TGTGCCAGCAGTTCCGAGACAGGGGACACGATTAGCTATGGCTACACCTTC.

V is TRBV3-1 (or the pseudogene TRBV3-2) and J is TRBJ1-2; D is uncertain. The CDR3 length is 12 residues. Germline loops: CDR1 LGHDT, CDR2 YNNKEL (reference sequence). The V end was cut by 1 base, the J end by 8 bases, with 8 bases between. CDR3 amino acids: CASSQASRGYTF. CDR3 nucleotide sequence: TGTGCCAGCAGCCAAGCCTCTCGAGGCTACACCTTC.

This clone occurred once. The chain carries TRBV18 and TRBJ2-2; 8 nucleotides agree with TRBD2. V lost 4 bases and J lost 5; bases outside the gene matches: 0. The CDR3 consists of 13 residues. Germline V gives CDR1 KGHSH, CDR2 LQKENI. CDR3 sequence reads: CASSQRGTGELFF. The CDR3 DNA sequence: TGTGCCAGCTCACAGCGGGGGACCGGGGAGCTGTTTTTT. Supplemented by reference TRBV18 and TRBJ2-2, the full variable domain reads NAGVMQNPRHLVRRRGQEARLRCSPMKGHSHVYWYRQLPEEGLKFMVYLQKENIIDESGMPKERFSAEFPKEGPSILRIQQVVRGDSAAYFCASSQRGTGELFFGEGSRLTVL.